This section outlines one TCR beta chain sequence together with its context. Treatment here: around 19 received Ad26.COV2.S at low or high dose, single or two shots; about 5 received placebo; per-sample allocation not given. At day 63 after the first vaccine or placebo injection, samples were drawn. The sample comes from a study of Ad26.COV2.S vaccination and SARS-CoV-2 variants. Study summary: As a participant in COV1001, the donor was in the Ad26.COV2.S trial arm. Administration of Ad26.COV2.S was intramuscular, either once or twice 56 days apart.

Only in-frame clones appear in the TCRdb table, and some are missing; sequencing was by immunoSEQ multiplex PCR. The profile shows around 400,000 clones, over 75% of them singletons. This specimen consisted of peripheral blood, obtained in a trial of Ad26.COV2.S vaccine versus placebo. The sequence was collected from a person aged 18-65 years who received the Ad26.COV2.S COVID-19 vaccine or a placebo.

The DNA of the CDR3 is TGCAGCGTTGGGGCGGGAGTGGCAGATACGCAGTATTTT. It encodes CSVGAGVADTQYF. V gene TRBV29-1 combines with J gene TRBJ2-3; TRBD2 matches 7 bases. With 4 bases clipped from V and 4 bases from J, the junction kept 5 bases outside the gene matches. From germline, CDR1 is SQVTM and CDR2 ANQGSEA. This CDR3 region has 13 residues.